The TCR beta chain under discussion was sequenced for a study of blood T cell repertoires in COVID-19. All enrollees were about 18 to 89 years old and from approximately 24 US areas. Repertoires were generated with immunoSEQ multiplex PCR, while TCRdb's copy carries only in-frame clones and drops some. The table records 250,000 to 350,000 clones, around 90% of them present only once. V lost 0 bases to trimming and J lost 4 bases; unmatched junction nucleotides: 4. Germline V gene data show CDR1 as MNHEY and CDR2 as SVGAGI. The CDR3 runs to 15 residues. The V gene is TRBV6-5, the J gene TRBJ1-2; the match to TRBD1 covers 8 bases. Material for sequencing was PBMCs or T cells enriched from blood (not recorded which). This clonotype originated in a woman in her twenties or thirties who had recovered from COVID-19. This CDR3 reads CASSYSDRGSYGYTF. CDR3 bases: TGTGCCAGCAGTTACTCTGACAGGGGCAGCTATGGCTACACCTTC.